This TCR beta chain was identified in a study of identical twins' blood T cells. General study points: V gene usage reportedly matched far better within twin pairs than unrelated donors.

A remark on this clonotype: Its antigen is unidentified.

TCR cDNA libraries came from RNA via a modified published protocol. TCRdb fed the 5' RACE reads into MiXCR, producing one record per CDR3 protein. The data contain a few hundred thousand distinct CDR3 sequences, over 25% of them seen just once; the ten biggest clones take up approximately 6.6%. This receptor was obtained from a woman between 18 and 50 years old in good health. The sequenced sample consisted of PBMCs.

This chain's CDR3 is CASGPMARTSTDTQYF. CDR3 nucleotide sequence: TGTGCTAGTGGTCCGATGGCTAGGACTAGCACAGATACGCAGTATTTT. The chain employs TRBV12-5 and TRBJ2-3; maybe TRBD2 (5 bases). The CDR3 runs to 16 residues. Between the trimmed V and J ends, which lost 5 bases and 0 bases, there was a span of 15 bases. In germline, CDR1 is LGHNT, CDR2 FRNRAP. The whole variable domain, filled in from reference TRBV12-5 and TRBJ2-3, reads DARVTQTPRHKVTEMGQEVTMRCQPILGHNTVFWYRQTMMQGLELLAYFRNRAPLDDSGMPKDRFSAEMPDATLATLKIQPSEPRDSAVYFCASGPMARTSTDTQYFGPGTRLTVL.